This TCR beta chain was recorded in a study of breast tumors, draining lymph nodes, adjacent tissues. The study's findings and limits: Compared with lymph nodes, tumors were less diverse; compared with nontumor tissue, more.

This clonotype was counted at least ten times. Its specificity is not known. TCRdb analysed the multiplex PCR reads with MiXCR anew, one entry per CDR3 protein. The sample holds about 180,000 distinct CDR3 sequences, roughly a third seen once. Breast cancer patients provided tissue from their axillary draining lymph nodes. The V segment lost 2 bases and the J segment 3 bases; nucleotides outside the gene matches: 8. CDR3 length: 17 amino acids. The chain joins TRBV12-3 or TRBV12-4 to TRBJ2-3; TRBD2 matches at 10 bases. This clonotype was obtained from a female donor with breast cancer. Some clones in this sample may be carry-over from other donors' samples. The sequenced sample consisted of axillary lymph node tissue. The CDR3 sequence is CASSLSPGLAVTDTQYF. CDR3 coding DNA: TGTGCCAGCAGTTTAAGCCCCGGACTAGCGGTAACAGATACGCAGTATTTT.